The present TCR beta chain was sequenced within a study of T cell repertoires in cytomegalovirus infection. On this clonotype itself: Its cognate antigen is unknown.

Whole-study results and caveats: Predominance within the ex vivo response was attributable to HLA-C-restricted CMV-specific TCR beta clonotypes.

TCRdb reanalysed the reads using MiXCR and keeps one entry per CDR3 protein. The data contain roughly 630,000 distinct CDR3 sequences, roughly 24% of them singletons. Sequencing input: CD8+ T cells from PBMCs. The source of this sequence is a human donor in good health (CMV status not recorded). Some clones in this sample may be carry-over from other donors' samples.

The CDR3 nucleotides are TGTGCCAGCAGCCCCACGATCCAAGAGACCCAGTACTTC. Translated, it gives CASSPTIQETQYF. V gene TRBV5-4 combines with J gene TRBJ2-5; no firm D call. V was cut by 4 bases and J by 1 base, with 8 bases left in between. The CDR3 has 13 amino acids. Per the germline V gene, CDR1 is SGHNT and CDR2 is YYREEE (reference sequence).